The TCR beta chain described here comes from a study of shared clonotypes between healthy human individuals. Study-level points and caveats: Larger estimated richness was generally seen in naive subsets than in memory subsets. Sharing across four donors was highest in naive CD4 (roughly 5%) and lowest in memory CD8 (0.4%).

The data were produced by immunoSEQ multiplex PCR, yet TCRdb's version contains in-frame clones alone and is incomplete. Of 2 million to 2.5 million clones listed, approximately 93% are singletons. Details on this clone: Its matching antigen is unknown.

V was cut by 6 bases and J by 4 bases, with 19 bases left in between. The CDR3 is 16 residues long. Germline V lookup: CDR1 SEHNR, CDR2 FQNEAQ (reference sequence). The TCR originated in a man younger than 30 in good health. Some clones in this sample may be carry-over from other donors' samples. The sample comprised naive CD4+ T cells from PBMCs. Subset of the sample: CD45RA+ positively selected. V and J are TRBV7-9 and TRBJ2-1; D is perhaps TRBD2 (5 bases). The CDR3 spells CASSYGGAIRYNEQFF. The CDR3 DNA reads as TGTGCCAGCAGTTACGGAGGAGCTATCCGATACAATGAGCAGTTCTTC.